The 24 T cell receptor beta chains listed next were all sequenced from one sample in a study of T cell changes during pregnancy in multiple sclerosis. Assay: immunoSEQ multiplex PCR; the TCRdb copy retains only in-frame clones and omits some. The sample lists almost 50,000 clones, 91% occurring once. The input for sequencing was CD8+ T cells from peripheral blood mononuclear cells, taken after pregnancy. The receptor source for this set is a female donor with multiple sclerosis, enrolled in a pregnancy study.

This clone was observed a single time. This chain uses TRBV19 with TRBJ1-3, with unresolved D. Germline CDR1 is LNHDA and CDR2 is SQIVND (reference sequence). V gave up 1 base and J gave up 4 bases, with 11 bases separating them. CDR3 length equals 15 residues. CDR3 sequence (DNA): TGTGCCAGTAGTATAGCTACTTTATTCGGAAACACCATATATTTT. It codes for CASSIATLFGNTIYF. Full variable domain (remainder filled in from reference TRBV19 and TRBJ1-3): DGGITQSPKYLFRKEGQNVTLSCEQNLNHDAMYWYRQDPGQGLRLIYYSQIVNDFQKGDIAEGYSVSREKKESFPLTVTSAQKNPTAFYLCASSIATLFGNTIYFGEGSWLTVV.

The chain employs TRBV2 and TRBJ1-2; D possibly corresponds to TRBD1 (5 bases). The CDR3 loop spans 16 amino acids. With 3 bases removed from V and 4 bases from J, the gap between germline ends came to 18 bases. The germline CDR1 and CDR2 sequences are SNHLY and FYNNEI. The CDR3 region is CASSDGAGSDPYGYTF. The DNA of the CDR3 is TGTGCCAGCAGTGATGGGGCAGGCTCGGACCCCTATGGCTACACCTTC.

V gene TRBV27 combines with J gene TRBJ2-5; TRBD2 aligns across 7 bases. CDR1 is MNHEY, CDR2 SMNVEV, per germline (reference sequence). V was pared by 6 bases and J by 9 bases, with 4 bases of the junction left unmatched. The CDR3 loop spans 11 amino acids. The CDR3 loop reads CASSFGGAQYF. CDR3 nucleotide sequence: TGTGCCAGCAGCTTTGGGGGGGCCCAGTACTTC.

The CDR3 DNA is TGTGCCAGCAGCACAGGCACTGAAGCTTTCTTT. This sequence encodes CASSTGTEAFF. The chain has TRBV7-9 and TRBJ1-1; TRBD1 might be the D (5 bases). The ends were cut back, 5 bases at V and 4 bases at J, with 5 bases in the middle. The CDR3 loop spans 11 amino acids. The germline gives CDR1 SEHNR, CDR2 FQNEAQ (reference sequence).

The chain joins TRBV6-5 to TRBJ2-1; D may be TRBD2 (5 bases). Trimming took off 5 bases at V and 8 bases at J, with 16 bases between the two ends. Germline CDR1 reads MNHEY; CDR2 reads SVGAGI. The CDR3 is 14 residues long. DNA of the CDR3: TGTGCCAGCAGTAATGGGGATGCGGGTCATGAGCAGTTCTTC. Translated, it gives CASSNGDAGHEQFF.

The CDR3: CASLSLESYEQYF. The DNA for the CDR3 is TGTGCCAGCCTTAGCCTAGAAAGCTACGAGCAGTACTTC. The V call is TRBV2, the J call TRBJ2-7; D is undetermined. The CDR3 runs 13 residues. Germline CDR1 SNHLY, CDR2 FYNNEI. V lost 8 bases to trimming and J lost 3 bases, with 14 bases between them.

V usage is TRBV6-1 and J usage is TRBJ2-1; D is unclear. Germline CDR1 is MNHNS and CDR2 is SASEGT. Trimming shortened V by 0 bases and J by 7 bases, and 7 bases separated the two germline ends. CDR3 length: 13 amino acids. The DNA of the CDR3 is TGTGCCAGCAGTGAAGCCGAGGTAAATGAGCAGTTCTTC. This translates into CASSEAEVNEQFF.

The chain combines TRBV7-9 with TRBJ1-6; 7 bases are a match to TRBD1. Looked up from germline, CDR1 is SEHNR and CDR2 is FQNEAQ (reference sequence). V was pared by 5 bases and J by 7 bases, with 8 bases of the junction left unmatched. This CDR3 has 15 amino acids. CDR3 nucleotides: TGTGCCAGCAGCCCAGGCAGGGGACAGAATTCACCCCTCCACTTT. Translation gives CASSPGRGQNSPLHF.

The J gene is TRBJ2-3, the V gene TRBV5-1; TRBD2 matches 7 bases. Germline CDR1 SGHRS, CDR2 YFSETQ. The CDR3 has 15 amino acids. With 4 bases clipped from V and 2 bases from J, the junction kept 7 bases outside the gene matches. In nucleotides, the CDR3 is TGCGCCAGCAGCGACGGCGGGGGAGACACAGATACGCAGTATTTT. It encodes CASSDGGGDTDTQYF.

This sequence joins TRBV27 and TRBJ1-1, with no clear D. The CDR3 totals 14 residues. Germline-derived CDR1 and CDR2 are MNHEY and SMNVEV (reference sequence). V was pared by 10 bases and J by 0 bases, with 15 bases between. For the CDR3, the DNA is TGTGCCACCTTCTTTGGGCCCATGAACACTGAAGCTTTCTTT. This sequence encodes CATFFGPMNTEAFF.

The rearrangement uses TRBV6-1 and TRBJ1-1; TRBD1 aligns across 9 bases. Germline assignment: CDR1 MNHNS and CDR2 SASEGT. This CDR3 is 15 amino acids long. CDR3 in amino acids: CVAPRQGDWNTEAFF. Written as DNA, the CDR3 is TGTGTCGCGCCGAGACAGGGGGATTGGAACACTGAAGCTTTCTTT.

The chain employs TRBV7-3 and TRBJ1-2; D not resolved. CDR1 is SGHTA, CDR2 FQGTGA, per germline. The CDR3 extends over 13 amino acids. Trimming took off 2 bases at V and 3 bases at J, with 7 bases between the two ends. CDR3 protein: CASSLEGDYGYTF. The CDR3 region has the DNA TGTGCCAGCAGCTTAGAGGGAGACTATGGCTACACCTTC.

The chain combines TRBV27 with TRBJ1-1; D is unclear. Trimming pared 5 bases from V and 1 base from J, leaving 17 bases between. Looked up from germline, CDR1 is MNHEY and CDR2 is SMNVEV (reference sequence). The CDR3 spans 16 residues. The CDR3 region is CASSPPLWATNTEAFF. The CDR3 nucleotides read TGTGCCAGCAGTCCCCCTTTGTGGGCTACGAACACTGAAGCTTTCTTT.

The sample holds one count of this clone. J is TRBJ2-3 and V is TRBV4-1; 10 nucleotides align to TRBD2. Germline lookup yields CDR1 MGHRA and CDR2 YSYEKL. There are 16 residues in the CDR3. V gave up 2 bases and J gave up 2 bases; unmatched junction bases: 4. In nucleotides, the CDR3 is TGCGCCAGCAGCCAACCAGCGGGGGGGAACACAGATACGCAGTATTTT. Translated, it gives CASSQPAGGNTDTQYF.

The CDR3 sequence: CASSVNGQSNQPQHF. CDR3 DNA: TGCGCCAGCAGCGTTAATGGGCAGAGCAATCAGCCCCAGCATTTT. The chain recombines TRBV5-1 with TRBJ1-5; no clear D. The germline V gene encodes CDR1 SGHRS and CDR2 YFSETQ. V was clipped by 4 bases and J by 1 base, with 12 bases between them. CDR3 length equals 15 residues.

The chain couples TRBV13 to TRBJ2-1, with TRBD1 identical over 8 bases. The junction had 3 bases not matched to a gene; V was cut back by 4 bases and J by 1 base. Germline loops: CDR1 PRHDT, CDR2 FYEKMQ (reference sequence). CDR3 size: 15 residues. CDR3 sequence (DNA): TGTGCCAGCAGCTCGGGACAGGATTCCTACAATGAGCAGTTCTTC. This translates into CASSSGQDSYNEQFF. Looking up the rest from reference TRBV13 and TRBJ2-1 gives the full variable domain: AAGVIQSPRHLIKEKRETATLKCYPIPRHDTVYWYQQGPGQDPQFLISFYEKMQSDKGSIPDRFSAQQFSDYHSELNMSSLELGDSALYFCASSSGQDSYNEQFFGPGTRLTVL.

In DNA, the CDR3 is TGTGCCAGCAGCTTAGCTTCTGAAGCTTTCTTT. Its translation: CASSLASEAFF. V is TRBV5-6 and J is TRBJ1-1; D is unresolved. This CDR3 region has 11 residues. V was shortened by 2 bases and J by 6 bases, with 5 bases between the two germline ends. The V gene's germline CDR1 is SGHDT and CDR2 YYEEEE.

This clone was detected once. This chain links TRBV6-5 with TRBJ1-1; perhaps TRBD1 as D (5 bases). There are 14 residues in the CDR3. CDR1 is MNHEY, CDR2 SVGAGI, per germline. V was cut by 8 bases and J by 1 base, with 14 bases left in between. DNA of the CDR3: TGTGCCAGCCTTCCAGGGCTTACGAACACTGAAGCTTTCTTT. Translating gives CASLPGLTNTEAFF.

The chain is built from TRBV4-2 and TRBJ2-3; 9 positions agree with TRBD2. Germline CDR1 is LGHNA and CDR2 is YNFKEQ. This CDR3 is built from 15 residues. Germline trimming cut 6 bases from V and 6 bases from J; bases unmatched to any gene: 10. The CDR3 DNA follows: TGTGCCAGCAGTCCCAGCGATACTAGCGGGGATACGCAGTATTTT. As protein: CASSPSDTSGDTQYF.

The CDR3 here is CASSEAWRAEQYF. Written as DNA, the CDR3 is TGTGCCAGCAGTGAAGCTTGGCGGGCGGAGCAGTACTTC. V and J are TRBV2 and TRBJ2-7; tentative D call: TRBD2 (5 bases). Trimming left V 0 bases short and J 7 bases short, with 10 bases between. Per germline, CDR1 SNHLY and CDR2 FYNNEI. CDR3 length equals 13 residues. The complete variable domain, with remaining parts taken from reference TRBV2 and TRBJ2-7, reads EPEVTQTPSHQVTQMGQEVILRCVPISNHLYFYWYRQILGQKVEFLVSFYNNEISEKSEIFDDQFSVERPDGSNFTLKIRSTKLEDSAMYFCASSEAWRAEQYFGPGTRLTVT.

The V call is TRBV27, the J call TRBJ2-7; D is unresolved. The CDR3 spans 17 residues. V was shortened by 3 bases and J by 5 bases, with 23 bases between the two germline ends. Germline CDR1 MNHEY, CDR2 SMNVEV (reference sequence). The CDR3 region has the DNA TGTGCCAGCAGTTTGTTCCGCGGCCGTATTAGTGGCAACGAGCAGTACTTC. Translation: CASSLFRGRISGNEQYF.

The chain uses TRBV4-1 and TRBJ2-1; D possibly corresponds to TRBD1 (5 bases). This CDR3 is 15 amino acids long. Germline CDR1 and CDR2: MGHRA and YSYEKL. V was cut by 1 base and J by 4 bases, with 11 bases left in between. The CDR3 DNA follows: TGCGCCAGCAGCCAAGTCAGGGATCGTTACAATGAGCAGTTCTTC. It encodes CASSQVRDRYNEQFF.

The J gene is TRBJ2-2, the V gene TRBV7-6; 13 positions agree with TRBD2. The V gene end was trimmed by 5 bases and the J gene end by 1 base; junction bases not matched to a gene: 10. The CDR3 runs to 19 residues. Per the germline V gene, CDR1 is SGHVS and CDR2 is FNYEAQ. The CDR3 DNA reads TGTGCCAGCAGCCAAACCGGGACTAGCGGGATCTGGAACACCGGGGAGCTGTTTTTT. Residues: CASSQTGTSGIWNTGELFF.

The V call is TRBV14, the J call TRBJ2-3; the match to TRBD2 covers 9 bases. The CDR3 length is 18 residues. J was trimmed by 0 bases and V by 4 bases; bases with no gene match: 11. CDR1 and CDR2 (germline): SGHDN, FVKESK. The chain's CDR3 is CASSRPRGGQVSTDTQYF. The CDR3 DNA follows: TGTGCCAGCAGCCGCCCGCGGGGGGGCCAAGTAAGCACAGATACGCAGTATTTT.